This TCR beta chain was identified during a study of cytomegalovirus exposure and HLA in healthy donors. This CDR3 has 14 amino acids. Trimming took off 8 bases at V and 2 bases at J, with 16 bases between the two ends. CDR1 and CDR2 (germline): MNHNS, SASEGT. A multiplex PCR was run with 60 Vbeta primers and 13 Jbeta primers. Produced via immunoSEQ multiplex PCR; TCRdb's table is partial and in-frame only. The data show 200,000 or so clones, approximately 84% seen once. The chain recombines TRBV6-1 with TRBJ2-7; D perhaps matches TRBD2 (7 bases). The receptor was derived from a boy aged 5 to 17 in good health and CMV-seronegative. The sample taken for sequencing was PBMCs. CDR3 sequence reads: CASSLGGATYEQYF. CDR3 coding DNA: TGTGCCAGCTCTTTAGGGGGGGCTACCTACGAGCAGTACTTC.